This T cell receptor (beta chain) came from a study of OX40 agonist ivuxolimab in advanced cancers. On the study more broadly: Enrolled patients in dose escalation had cancers that were hepatocellular carcinoma, melanoma, renal cell or head and neck cancer.

Germline loops: CDR1 SGHRS, CDR2 YFSETQ. The CDR3 contains 15 residues. Trimming at V came to 4 bases and at J to 4 bases, leaving 6 bases not matched to a gene. Overall study results and limits: Relatively little clonal expansion, among the lowest observed, appeared in partial responders at 0.1-3.0 mg/kg.

TCRdb's copy holds only in-frame clones and misses some; the assay was immunoSEQ multiplex PCR. The profile shows some 42,000 clones, approximately 78% of them singletons. Exclusion applied to patients with autoimmune disease history or systemic immunosuppression. Peripheral blood came from all dose cohorts at three timepoints. In regard to this clone: No antigen is known for it.

Specimen: CD4+ or CD8+ T cells sorted from blood, collected in a trial of the OX40 agonist ivuxolimab. The J gene is TRBJ2-3, the V gene TRBV5-1; 10 bases align to TRBD2. The clonotype comes from an adult with an advanced solid tumor such as melanoma, head and neck, liver or kidney cancer. For the CDR3, the DNA is TGCGCCAGCAGCGAGCGGGAGGGCCTTTCAGATACGCAGTATTTT. This codes for CASSEREGLSDTQYF.